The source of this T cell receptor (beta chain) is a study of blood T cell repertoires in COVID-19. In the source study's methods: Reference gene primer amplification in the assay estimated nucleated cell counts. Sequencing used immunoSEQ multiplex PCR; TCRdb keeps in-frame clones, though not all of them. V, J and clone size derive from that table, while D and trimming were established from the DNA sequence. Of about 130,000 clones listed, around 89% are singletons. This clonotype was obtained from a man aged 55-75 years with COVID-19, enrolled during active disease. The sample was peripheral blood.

CDR3 coding DNA: TGTGCCAGCAGCGTAGTCGGGACTAGCCTTACCGGGGAGCTGTTTTTT. As protein: CASSVVGTSLTGELFF. The chain couples TRBV9 to TRBJ2-2; 9 nucleotides agree with TRBD2. Per the germline V gene, CDR1 is SGDLS and CDR2 is YYNGEE. The CDR3 totals 16 residues. V shed 0 bases, J shed 5 bases, and the junction held 5 bases outside the gene matches.